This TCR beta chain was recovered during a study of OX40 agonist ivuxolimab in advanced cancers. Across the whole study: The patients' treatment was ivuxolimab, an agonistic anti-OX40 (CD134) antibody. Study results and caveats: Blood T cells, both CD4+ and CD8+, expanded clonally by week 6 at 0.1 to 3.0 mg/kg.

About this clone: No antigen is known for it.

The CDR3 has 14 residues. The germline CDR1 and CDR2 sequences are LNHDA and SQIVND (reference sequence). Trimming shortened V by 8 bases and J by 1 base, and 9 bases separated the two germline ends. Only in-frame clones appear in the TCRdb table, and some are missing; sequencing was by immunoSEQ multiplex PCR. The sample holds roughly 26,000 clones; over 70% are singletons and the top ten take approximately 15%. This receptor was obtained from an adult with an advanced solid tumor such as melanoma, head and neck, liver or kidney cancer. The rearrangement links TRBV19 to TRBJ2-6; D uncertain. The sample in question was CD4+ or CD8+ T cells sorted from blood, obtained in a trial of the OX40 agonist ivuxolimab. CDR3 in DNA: TGTGCCAGTTCCCTGAAATCTGGGGCCAACGTCCTGACTTTC. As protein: CASSLKSGANVLTF.